These 17 T cell receptor beta chains originate from one sample sequenced in a study of shared clonotypes between healthy human individuals. Sequencing used immunoSEQ multiplex PCR; TCRdb keeps in-frame clones, though not all of them. This sample yields 1.5 million to 1.9 million clones, of which 95% to 99% are seen a single time; about 0.42% belongs to the top ten. The sequenced material came from naive CD4+ T cells sorted from blood. Subset of the sample: CD45RA+ positively selected. These TCRs come from a man aged 30-40 years in good health.

The V gene is TRBV7-9, the J gene TRBJ1-1, with D possibly matching TRBD1 (5 bases). In germline, CDR1 is SEHNR, CDR2 FQNEAQ (reference sequence). The V end was cut by 0 bases, the J end by 2 bases, with 10 bases between. CDR3 size: 15 residues. The CDR3 region has the DNA TGTGCCAGCAGCTTAGCGGCGGGACCCAACACTGAAGCTTTCTTT. Protein product: CASSLAAGPNTEAFF. Full variable domain (rest looked up from reference TRBV7-9 and TRBJ1-1): DTGVSQNPRHKITKRGQNVTFRCDPISEHNRLYWYRQTLGQGPEFLTYFQNEAQLEKSRLLSDRFSAERPKGSFSTLEIQRTEQGDSAMYLCASSLAAGPNTEAFFGQGTRLTVV.

V and J are TRBV5-8 and TRBJ2-1; D call uncertain. The CDR3 is 14 amino acids. V shed 1 base and J shed 9 bases, with 14 bases lying between them. CDR1 and CDR2 (germline): SGHTS, YDEGEE. The DNA for the CDR3 is TGTGCCAGCAGCTTGTTAGGAGCGCGAGGTGAGCAGTTCTTC. This encodes CASSLLGARGEQFF. The variable domain in full, completed from reference TRBV5-8 and TRBJ2-1, reads EAGVTQSPTHLIKTRGQQATLRCSPISGHTSVYWYQQALGLGLQFLLWYDEGEERNRGNFPPRFSGRQFPNYSSELNVNALELEDSALYLCASSLLGARGEQFFGPGTRLTVL.

This clone came up once. The chain uses TRBV5-1 and TRBJ2-1, with no clear D. The germline V gene has CDR1 SGHRS and CDR2 YFSETQ. The CDR3 consists of 15 residues. Trimming stripped 0 bases from V and 3 bases from J, with 10 bases between. For the CDR3, the DNA is TGCGCCAGCAGCTTGGGCCTTTCAAACTACAATGAGCAGTTCTTC. This gives the protein CASSLGLSNYNEQFF.

The rearrangement joins TRBV18 to TRBJ2-1; no reliable D call. The CDR3 has 16 amino acids. The germline V gene has CDR1 KGHSH and CDR2 LQKENI. V was shortened by 2 bases and J by 8 bases, with 19 bases between the two germline ends. The CDR3 reads CASSPALGFPPDEQFF. In DNA, the CDR3 is TGTGCCAGCTCACCAGCGTTGGGCTTTCCTCCCGATGAGCAGTTCTTC.

The chain joins TRBV6-1 to TRBJ1-5; D gene uncertain. Trimming pared 0 bases from V and 4 bases from J, leaving 10 bases between. Per the germline V gene, CDR1 is MNHNS and CDR2 is SASEGT. This CDR3 contains 15 residues. CDR3 protein: CASSEALGQNQPQHF. CDR3 nucleotide sequence: TGTGCCAGCAGTGAAGCGCTCGGTCAGAATCAGCCCCAGCATTTT.

This chain uses TRBV15 with TRBJ1-1; D gene uncertain. Germline values: CDR1 LNHNV, CDR2 YYDKDF (reference sequence). This CDR3 has 13 residues. V lost 4 bases to trimming and J lost 1 base, with 7 bases between them. The CDR3 DNA is TGTGCCACCAGCACGAAACCGAACACTGAAGCTTTCTTT. Its translation is CATSTKPNTEAFF.

The CDR3 region has the DNA TGTGCCAGCAGTGCCCGACAGGGATCTAACTATGGCTACACCTTC. It translates to CASSARQGSNYGYTF. The chain combines TRBV2 with TRBJ1-2; TRBD1 matches at 7 bases. This CDR3 has 15 amino acids. With V trimmed by 4 bases and J by 0 bases, 5 bases remained unmatched. Germline V gene data show CDR1 as SNHLY and CDR2 as FYNNEI.

V usage is TRBV7-9 and J usage is TRBJ2-1; tentatively, D is TRBD2 (5 bases). The V end lost 5 bases, the J end lost 6 bases, and 17 bases lay between the germline ends. This CDR3 is 15 amino acids long. Germline values: CDR1 SEHNR, CDR2 FQNEAQ (reference sequence). The chain's CDR3 is CASSPGLANPNEQFF. DNA of the CDR3: TGTGCCAGCAGCCCGGGGTTAGCAAACCCCAATGAGCAGTTCTTC.

V and J are TRBV7-2 and TRBJ2-5; 7 nucleotides align to TRBD1. The CDR3 is 19 amino acids. V lost 5 bases to trimming and J lost 2 bases; unmatched junction nucleotides: 20. Germline V lookup: CDR1 SGHTA, CDR2 FQGNSA. CDR3 loop: CASSPHFQPGQSFQETQYF. The CDR3 DNA is TGTGCCAGCAGCCCCCACTTTCAGCCGGGACAGAGTTTTCAAGAGACCCAGTACTTC.

The chain carries TRBV30 and TRBJ2-1; D unclear. Germline CDR1 and CDR2: GTSNPN and SVGIG (reference sequence). V lost 2 bases, J lost 0 bases, and 8 bases lay in between. The CDR3 spans 14 residues. In DNA form, the CDR3 reads TGTGCCTGGAGTTTACTCTCCTCCTACAATGAGCAGTTCTTC. Its translation: CAWSLLSSYNEQFF.

The CDR3 sequence: CAIAGQGGETQYF. The CDR3 region has the DNA TGTGCCATCGCGGGACAGGGAGGAGAGACCCAGTACTTC. V is TRBV10-3 and J is TRBJ2-5; 9 bases match TRBD1. This CDR3 region has 13 residues. Trimming removed 8 bases from V and 4 bases from J; junction bases left unmatched: 5. Germline assignment: CDR1 ENHRY and CDR2 SYGVKD.

This clone was seen only once. The CDR3 reads CASGEGLPGGRRTTEAFF. Written as DNA, the CDR3 is TGTGCCAGCGGGGAGGGGTTGCCAGGGGGCAGGCGTACCACTGAAGCTTTCTTT. This chain joins TRBV2 and TRBJ1-1, with TRBD1 matching over 8 bases. Germline V gene sequence: CDR1 SNHLY, CDR2 FYNNEI. The V segment lost 8 bases and the J segment 4 bases; nucleotides outside the gene matches: 21. The CDR3 contains 18 residues.

The V call is TRBV2, the J call TRBJ1-1, with D possibly being TRBD1 (6 bases). There are 13 residues in the CDR3. V was clipped by 1 base and J by 9 bases, with 12 bases between them. The germline gives CDR1 SNHLY, CDR2 FYNNEI. This chain's CDR3 is CASSEERGGKAFF. The DNA for the CDR3 is TGTGCCAGCAGTGAAGAGAGGGGGGGAAAAGCTTTCTTT. The whole variable domain, filled in from reference TRBV2 and TRBJ1-1, reads EPEVTQTPSHQVTQMGQEVILRCVPISNHLYFYWYRQILGQKVEFLVSFYNNEISEKSEIFDDQFSVERPDGSNFTLKIRSTKLEDSAMYFCASSEERGGKAFFGQGTRLTVV.

V is TRBV27 and J is TRBJ2-7, with 10 bases that match TRBD1. This CDR3 spans 15 amino acids. CDR1 MNHEY and CDR2 SMNVEV come from the germline V gene (reference sequence). Unmatched junction bases numbered 10, after V lost 8 bases and J lost 3 bases. The CDR3 loop is CASGSRGTGVYEQYF. The CDR3 region has the DNA TGTGCCAGCGGGTCCAGGGGGACAGGGGTCTACGAGCAGTACTTC.

The chain employs TRBV6-5 and TRBJ2-3; D might be TRBD1 (5 bases). The V gene lost 1 base and the J gene lost 0 bases, with 8 bases spanning the gap. The CDR3 spans 15 residues. In germline, CDR1 is MNHEY, CDR2 SVGAGI. CDR3 sequence reads: CASSYWGVSTDTQYF. The CDR3 nucleotides are TGTGCCAGCAGTTACTGGGGCGTTAGCACAGATACGCAGTATTTT.

On this clone: Other DNA sequences in this specimen translate into the identical CDR3. This chain connects TRBV18 to TRBJ2-7, with 11 nucleotides matching TRBD2. V trimming: 3 bases; J trimming: 4 bases; junction bases outside the gene matches: 5. This CDR3 has 15 amino acids. Germline loops: CDR1 KGHSH, CDR2 LQKENI. The CDR3, as DNA: TGTGCCAGCTCACCCTTAGCGGGAGGGCCTTACGAGCAGTACTTC. Its protein is CASSPLAGGPYEQYF.

The chain uses TRBV27 and TRBJ2-1; 7 bases are a match to TRBD1. Germline CDR1 reads MNHEY; CDR2 reads SMNVEV (reference sequence). The CDR3 extends over 16 amino acids. V lost 5 bases to trimming and J lost 0 bases; unmatched junction nucleotides: 7. The CDR3 region has the DNA TGTGCCAGCAGTGCCTACAGGGGAAGCTCCTACAATGAGCAGTTCTTC. It codes for CASSAYRGSSYNEQFF.